The clone carrying this T cell receptor (beta chain) was observed once. CDR1 and CDR2 from the germline V gene are SGHDT and YYEEEE. The CDR3 has 14 amino acids. V shed 2 bases, J shed 3 bases, and the junction held 4 bases outside the gene matches. The sample comes from a study of blood T cell repertoires in COVID-19. In the source study's methods: Researchers report that nucleated cell counts were estimated from reference gene primer amplification. Sequencing was performed with immunoSEQ multiplex PCR; in TCRdb, only in-frame clones are kept and a portion is missing. V and J calls and clone size come straight from that table; D and trimming were deduced from the DNA. This table has about 150,000 clones, around 91% appearing once.

Sequenced sample: peripheral blood. This chain links TRBV5-6 with TRBJ2-7, with 8 nucleotides matching TRBD1. The sequence came from a man aged 18 to 30 with COVID-19, enrolled during active disease. The CDR3 here is CASSFRGQVYEQYF. CDR3 nucleotides: TGTGCCAGCAGCTTTCGGGGACAGGTCTACGAGCAGTACTTC.